Many counts were recorded for the clone carrying this T cell receptor (beta chain). Time point noted: sample taken at primary tumor resection. In TCRdb, the 5' RACE reads were re-called with MiXCR into one record per CDR3 protein. The sample consists of some 80,000 distinct CDR3 sequences, roughly 8% of them appearing once. These data are taken from a study of spatial heterogeneity in lung cancer. Germline lookup yields CDR1 SGHRS and CDR2 YFSETQ. V lost 7 bases and J lost 2, with 18 bases in between. The CDR3 is made up of 15 amino acids. This TCR was recovered from a male donor with early-stage non-small cell lung cancer. The chain recombines TRBV5-1 with TRBJ2-5; possible D gene TRBD2, 5 bases. This specimen consisted of PBMCs, obtained at surgery. The CDR3 protein is CASVLGLAGQETQYF. The CDR3 DNA reads TGCGCCAGCGTCCTCGGGCTAGCAGGTCAAGAGACCCAGTACTTC. Supplemented by reference TRBV5-1 and TRBJ2-5, the full variable domain reads KAGVTQTPRYLIKTRGQQVTLSCSPISGHRSVSWYQQTPGQGLQFLFEYFSETQRNKGNFPGRFSGRQFSNSRSEMNVSTLELGDSALYLCASVLGLAGQETQYFGPGTRLLVL.